This T cell receptor (beta chain) appears in the sequencing data of a study of cytomegalovirus exposure and HLA in healthy donors (dated by TCRdb to the late 2010s). Concerning the study at large: An earlier analysis of several hundred of the donors reported approximately 280 Gb of sequence data and 90 million to 120 million unique TCR beta sequences obtained from about 180 million T cells. An early release that covered about 600 HLA-typed donors contained approximately 300 gigabases of sequencing data and about 84 million unique TCR sequences. Of the approximately 400 genotyped donors, roughly 80% were placed in the genetic ancestry cluster associated with self-reported Caucasian donors. The study aimed to test whether cataloging public T cell receptors could reveal signatures of past pathogen exposure. The study used immunosequencing to profile the T cell repertoires of approximately 640 subjects and linked those repertoires to cytomegalovirus serostatus. A separate validation cohort of roughly 130 different subjects was used in addition to the roughly 700-subject first cohort. To predict cytomegalovirus infection status, the study combined high-throughput TCR immunosequencing, statistical association of individual TCRs with disease status, and machine learning. In a later analysis, previously published TCR beta repertoires from 500 to 750 donors were re-analyzed and high-resolution HLA genotyping was added so that TCR occurrence patterns could be studied. The later analysis used no new phenotypic data to find candidate immune exposures, relying instead on TCR beta sequences and their occurrence across donors. An earlier analysis of about 600 of the donors used high-throughput TCR beta sequencing to judge whether each TCR beta V gene segment behaved as functional or pseudogenic. Alongside the repertoire data, information on donor age, sex, ethnicity and CMV serostatus was compiled. A later genetic analysis took genome-wide SNP genotypes for about 55% of the 666 donors and used that subset as a discovery cohort. Every discovery cohort repertoire had been produced on one sequencing platform. Both class I and class II loci were covered by HLA typing, at four-digit resolution. Typing coverage varied by locus: roughly 629-640 donors for A, B, C, DRB1 and DQB1; roughly 510 for DQA1; over 600 for DPA1; fewer than 480 for DPB1. Because of strong linkage in the cohort, a handful of DR-DQ haplotypes were treated as single units for association and clustering. On average, around 230,000 unique TCR beta nucleotide sequences were sequenced per donor among 398 genotyped donors of the cohort, with about 19% of those sequences being non-productive. The paper as a whole reports these results and caveats: In a later genetic analysis, a missense DCLRE1C variant was associated with V-gene and J-gene trimming of TCR beta chains, and the association was replicated in an independent cohort. Most TCR sequences were seen in very few donors, while some public TCRs were found in many individuals. In an earlier analysis of 587 of the donors, most TCR beta V segments appeared in productive rearrangements about 87% or about 30% of the time, broadly matching IMGT annotations. The earlier analysis of approximately 590 of the donors excluded 15 to 20 rarely observed V segments, including chromosome 9 orphons, because counts were too low. Some IMGT-functional V segments, including TRBV6-2 and TRBV6-3, could not be told apart with the 87-base-pair reads, so those segments were excluded. In a later analysis, TCR association rates were found to vary across HLA loci, with the most associated TCRs seen for DRB1 alleles and the fewest for HLA-C alleles. When HLA alleles, especially DR and DQ, strongly co-occurred, TCR associations were difficult to assign to individual alleles. Several of the top co-occurrence clusters appeared to be linked to parvovirus B19, influenza, CMV and Epstein-Barr virus, according to a later analysis. For the cohort, immune exposure information was limited to CMV serostatus. A later analysis found that most CMV-associated TCR beta chains appeared HLA-restricted, with HLA associations seemingly driven largely by CMV exposure. Only TCR beta chains were sequenced in this cohort, and the absence of alpha or paired-chain data limited detectable features. In both the original and validation cohorts, the classifier was reported to diagnose cytomegalovirus status with high specificity and sensitivity. HLA typing was unavailable for some donors at each locus, so association tests used only the typed subset. Linkage disequilibrium might explain the correlated functional status among segregating V segments, but an unknown experimental factor could not be excluded. At a false discovery rate of 0.05, a later analysis linked 16,000 or so TCR beta sequences to specific HLA alleles. The sequencing pipeline was judged likely to have produced a cluster of highly shared sequence variants as a technical artifact. A further reported finding was that TCR beta sequences accurately predicted the HLA-A and HLA-B alleles for most subjects in the first cohort. In a later analysis, HLA-associated TCR beta chains were found to be more clonally expanded and to have lower generation probabilities than equally common non-associated chains. A later genetic analysis reported fewer N-insertions in productive TCRs among donors in an Asian-associated ancestry cluster than the roughly 700-donor mean. A few of the identified cytomegalovirus-associated TCR beta chains were confirmed in vitro to be specific for cytomegalovirus antigens. A total of about 180 TCR beta chains were listed by the study as associated with cytomegalovirus. Sequencing depth was assumed to be roughly uniform across donors in the presence/absence analyses, though that assumption may not hold. According to the authors, the approach could potentially be generalized to other disease states and immunological phenotypes.

In total, approximately 690 healthy bone marrow donors made up the cohort. At the time of sampling, every cohort member was nominally healthy, though immune exposures that went unrecorded were likely present. The donor was CMV seronegative and was included in the group of about 350 seronegative cohort members. Every donor gave a peripheral blood sample, and the peripheral blood mononuclear cells from that sample were used for TCR beta sequencing. Genomic DNA was extracted from the blood cell samples with the Qiagen DNeasy Blood Extraction Kit. Worth noting for this clone: The clone's antigen remains unknown. Per-base quality was not reported, and no clone a single base away is much larger than it.

CDR1 and CDR2 are drawn from the germline V gene: SGHRS, YFSETQ. Including the terminal cysteine and phenylalanine, the CDR3 comprises 16 residues. Here the CDR3 DNA is all that survives: 48 bases in frame from base 1. V is cut back by 0 bases and J by 3 bases, with 5 bases in the junction unmatched. To prepare the library, the immunoSEQ multiplex PCR assay was applied. The multiplex PCR relied on a mix of 60 forward primers for TCR Vbeta segments and 13 reverse primers for TCR Jbeta segments. Amplification of the CDR3 region of rearranged TCR beta genes was performed with a multiplex PCR assay on genomic DNA. Amplified TCR beta libraries were sequenced as 87-base-pair reads on the Illumina HiSeq System. The study's own analysis went as follows. A later analysis counted about 76 million unique TCR beta chains across the 600 to 850 repertoires, and around 12 million of these chains were shared by at least two donors. Raw reads were error-corrected and collapsed into unique sequences with a nearest-neighbor algorithm that merged closely related sequences to remove PCR and sequencing errors. V, D and J gene segments were assigned by aligning CDR3 sequences to IMGT reference sequences. For a sequence to be retained, a match of at least six nucleotides to both a V gene segment and a J gene segment was required. A rearrangement counted as productive if the CDR3 had no stop codons and remained in frame with V and J, and every other rearrangement counted as non-productive. CDR3 was defined according to IMGT convention as the region running from the second conserved V-encoded cysteine to the conserved J-encoded phenylalanine. Sequences without an unambiguous match to a single V gene segment were excluded from the earlier analysis of 450 to 650 of the donors. An earlier analysis of around 600 of the donors classified V segments as functional when productive rearrangements were above 56.7% and as segregating when the standard deviation between donors was above 5%. A statistical classification framework was built for diagnosing cytomegalovirus status from the catalog of TCR beta chain sequences. A later analysis assigned V and J genes by comparing TCR nucleotide sequences with IMGT/GENE-DB human TR gene sequences. A later analysis assigned CDR3 sequences and most-parsimonious VDJ recombination scenarios with the TCRdist pipeline. In a later analysis, each TCR beta chain was defined by its CDR3 amino acid sequence together with its V-gene family, and reads without a unique V-gene family were excluded. A later analysis removed 592 highly shared, low-generation-probability nucleotide sequences to deal with suspected cross-contamination and a sequencing artifact. In a later analysis, a clonal expansion index was calculated for each public chain from normalized within-repertoire ranks of inferred template counts. A later analysis computed generation probabilities with a VDJ recombination model fitted to out-of-frame rearrangements, and checked the results against IGoR. Hypergeometric tests were used in a later analysis to score TCR-TCR, TCR-HLA and TCR-CMV co-occurrence, with a repertoire-size bias correction applied to the TCR pairs. False discovery rates were estimated in a later analysis by permuting HLA or CMV assignments 20 times. A later analysis grouped co-occurring TCRs with DBSCAN, adding TCRdist sequence similarity when clustering within HLA-allele-positive subsets. Repertoires with fewer than 30,000 or more than 120,000 public chains, plus five repertoires with anomalous nucleotide sharing, were excluded from co-occurrence clustering. Drawn from immuneACCESS, this table holds only the in-frame rearrangements with V and J called that TCRdb kept. Clones are partly lost; checked studies trace under half to an unresolved V gene and leave the rest unexplained. Clonal size and the V and J genes are those of that table, whereas D and trimming came from the DNA. The table for this sample lists roughly 110,000 clones; roughly 73% of them were counted only once. The top ten clones comprise roughly 8% of the sample.

This sequence uses TRBV5-1 and TRBJ2-3; 9 nucleotides in the junction match TRBD1. Source material: PBMCs. This TCR derives from a young man in good health and CMV-seronegative. The CDR3 sequence is CASSLVQGAETDTQYF. The DNA sequence reads TGCGCCAGCAGCTTGGTACAGGGGGCAGAGACAGATACGCAGTATTTT.